This T cell receptor beta chain was obtained from a study of shared clonotypes between healthy human individuals. V lost 5 bases and J 6 bases, leaving 13 bases between the germline ends. CDR1 and CDR2 from the germline V gene are MNHNS and SASEGT. The CDR3 spans 14 residues. Sorted-subset replicate PCRs used roughly 180 ng DNA, approximately 27,000 T cell genomes. Sequenced by immunoSEQ multiplex PCR; TCRdb stores in-frame clones only, minus some. The repertoire holds some 1 million clones, about 77% seen once, with over 1.3% in the top ten. About this clone: What it binds is unknown.

The study, taken as a whole, reports: Generation of non-shared clonotypes was less probable than generation of clonotypes shared by all four donors.

The sample comprised memory CD4+ T cells sorted from blood. Stated subset: CD45RA-negative fraction. The chain employs TRBV6-1 and TRBJ1-4, with a possible D match to TRBD1 (6 bases). The receptor's source is a man between 18 and 35 years old in good health. The CDR3 here is CASSPGQTYEKLFF. CDR3 coding DNA: TGTGCCAGCAGTCCCGGACAGACGTATGAAAAACTGTTTTTT.